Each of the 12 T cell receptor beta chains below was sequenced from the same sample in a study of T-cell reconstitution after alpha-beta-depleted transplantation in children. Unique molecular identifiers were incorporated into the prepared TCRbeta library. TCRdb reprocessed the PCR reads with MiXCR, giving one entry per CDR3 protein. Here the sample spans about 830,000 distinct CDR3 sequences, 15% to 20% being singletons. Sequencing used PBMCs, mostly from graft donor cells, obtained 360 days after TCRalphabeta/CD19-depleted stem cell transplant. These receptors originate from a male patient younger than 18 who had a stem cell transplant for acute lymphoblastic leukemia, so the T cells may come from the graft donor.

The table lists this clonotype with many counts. CDR3 residues: CAISESEFSLAKNIQYF. CDR3 nucleotide sequence: TGTGCCATCAGTGAGTCGGAGTTCTCCCTAGCCAAAAACATTCAGTACTTC. This chain links TRBV10-3 with TRBJ2-4; D gene unclear. V was clipped by 0 bases and J by 0 bases, with 12 bases between them. Germline CDR1 ENHRY, CDR2 SYGVKD. The CDR3 loop spans 17 amino acids.

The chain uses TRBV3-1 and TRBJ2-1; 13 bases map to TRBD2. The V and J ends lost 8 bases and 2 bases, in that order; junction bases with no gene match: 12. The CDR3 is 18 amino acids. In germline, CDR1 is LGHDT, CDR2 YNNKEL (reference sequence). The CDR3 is CASDGTSGNSRPYNEQFF. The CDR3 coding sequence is TGTGCCAGCGACGGGACTAGCGGGAATTCGAGGCCCTACAATGAGCAGTTCTTC.

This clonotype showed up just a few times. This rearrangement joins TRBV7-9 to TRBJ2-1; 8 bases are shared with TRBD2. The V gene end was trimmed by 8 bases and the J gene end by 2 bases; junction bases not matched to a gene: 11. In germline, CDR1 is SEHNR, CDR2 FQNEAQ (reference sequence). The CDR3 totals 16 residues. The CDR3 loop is CASGVASGRTYNEQFF. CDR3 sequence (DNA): TGTGCCAGCGGGGTAGCGAGCGGGAGAACCTACAATGAGCAGTTCTTC.

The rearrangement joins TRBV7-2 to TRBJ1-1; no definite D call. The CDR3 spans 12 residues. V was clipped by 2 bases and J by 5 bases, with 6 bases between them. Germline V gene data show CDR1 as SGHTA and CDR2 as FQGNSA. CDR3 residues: CASSLKLTEAFF. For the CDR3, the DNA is TGTGCCAGCAGCTTAAAACTTACTGAAGCTTTCTTT.

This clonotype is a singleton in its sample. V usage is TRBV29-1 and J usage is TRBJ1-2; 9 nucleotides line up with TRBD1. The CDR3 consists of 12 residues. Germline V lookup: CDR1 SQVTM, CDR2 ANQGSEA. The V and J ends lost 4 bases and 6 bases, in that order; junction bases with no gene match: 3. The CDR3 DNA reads TGCAGCGTTGTGGGACAGGGTCATGGCTACACCTTC. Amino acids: CSVVGQGHGYTF.

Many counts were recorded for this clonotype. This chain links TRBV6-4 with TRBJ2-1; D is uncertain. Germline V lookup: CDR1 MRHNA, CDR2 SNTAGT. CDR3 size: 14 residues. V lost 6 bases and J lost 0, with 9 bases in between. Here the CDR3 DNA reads TGTGCCAGCAGCGCGGTATACTCCTACAATGAGCAGTTCTTC. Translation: CASSAVYSYNEQFF.

The CDR3 here is CATPLRRDPHITEAFF. CDR3 nucleotide sequence: TGTGCCACCCCTCTTCGCCGGGACCCGCATATCACTGAAGCTTTCTTT. This rearrangement joins TRBV2 to TRBJ1-1, with D possibly matching TRBD1 (5 bases). This CDR3 region has 16 residues. The ends were cut back, 10 bases at V and 4 bases at J, with 25 bases in the middle. Germline-derived CDR1 and CDR2 are SNHLY and FYNNEI.

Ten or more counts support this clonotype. The CDR3 DNA is TGTGCCAGCAGTACCGGGGCGGAGCAGTACTTC. It yields the protein CASSTGAEQYF. The rearrangement links TRBV28 to TRBJ2-7, with D possibly called TRBD1 or TRBD2 (5 bases each). The germline gives CDR1 MDHEN, CDR2 SYDVKM. The CDR3 covers 11 residues. The V end was cut by 5 bases, the J end by 7 bases, with 9 bases between. Full variable domain (remainder filled in from reference TRBV28 and TRBJ2-7): DVKVTQSSRYLVKRTGEKVFLECVQDMDHENMFWYRQDPGLGLRLIYFSYDVKMKEKGDIPEGYSVSREKKERFSLILESASTNQTSMYLCASSTGAEQYFGPGTRLTVT.

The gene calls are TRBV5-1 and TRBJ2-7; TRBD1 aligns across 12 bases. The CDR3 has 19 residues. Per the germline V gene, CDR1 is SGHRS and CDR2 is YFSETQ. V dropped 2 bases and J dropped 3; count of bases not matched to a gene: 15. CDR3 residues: CASSFRPGQGAPLGYEQYF. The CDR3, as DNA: TGCGCCAGCAGCTTTCGCCCGGGACAGGGGGCCCCTCTTGGCTACGAGCAGTACTTC.

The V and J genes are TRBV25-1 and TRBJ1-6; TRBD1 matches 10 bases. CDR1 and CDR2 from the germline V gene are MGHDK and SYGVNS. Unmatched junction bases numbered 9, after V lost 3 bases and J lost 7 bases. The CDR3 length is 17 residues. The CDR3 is CASSERQGAQRNSPLHF. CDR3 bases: TGTGCCAGCAGTGAGCGACAGGGGGCGCAAAGGAATTCACCCCTCCACTTT.

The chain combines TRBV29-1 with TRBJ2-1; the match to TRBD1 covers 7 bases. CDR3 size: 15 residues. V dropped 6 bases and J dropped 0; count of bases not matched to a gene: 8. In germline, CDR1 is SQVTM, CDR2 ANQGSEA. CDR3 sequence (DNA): TGCAGCGTGGAAAAGGGACAGCTCTCCTACAATGAGCAGTTCTTC. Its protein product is CSVEKGQLSYNEQFF.

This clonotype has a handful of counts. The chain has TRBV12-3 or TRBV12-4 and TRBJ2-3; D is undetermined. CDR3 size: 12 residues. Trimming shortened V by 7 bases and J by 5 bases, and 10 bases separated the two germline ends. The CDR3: CASTRSGDTQYF. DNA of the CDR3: TGTGCCAGCACCCGATCGGGAGATACGCAGTATTTT.